Below, 13 T cell receptor beta chains from the same sample are listed, as sequenced in a study of T cell responses to AZD1222 COVID-19 vaccine. TCRdb keeps only in-frame clones here, not all; method: immunoSEQ multiplex PCR. The data contain 150,000 to 200,000 clones, around nine tenths of them singletons. This specimen consisted of peripheral blood, obtained 28 days after the second AZD1222 dose. The origin of the receptors is an adult who received the AZD1222 COVID-19 vaccine.

The chain uses TRBV9 and TRBJ2-7; D not resolved. This CDR3 region has 14 residues. Germline CDR1 is SGDLS and CDR2 is YYNGEE. V gave up 2 bases and J gave up 3 bases, with 12 bases separating them. CDR3 residues: CASSVVDGSYEQYF. CDR3 nucleotides: TGTGCCAGCAGCGTCGTTGACGGAAGCTACGAGCAGTACTTC. The full variable domain, with the rest looked up from reference TRBV9 and TRBJ2-7, is DSGVTQTPKHLITATGQRVTLRCSPRSGDLSVYWYQQSLDQGLQFLIQYYNGEERAKGNILERFSAQQFPDLHSELNLSSLELGDSALYFCASSVVDGSYEQYFGPGTRLTVT.

The rearrangement links TRBV7-9 to TRBJ1-2; 7 bases fit TRBD1. Trimming at V came to 5 bases and at J to 8 bases, leaving 11 bases not matched to a gene. The germline V gene encodes CDR1 SEHNR and CDR2 FQNEAQ (reference sequence). The CDR3 consists of 14 residues. The CDR3 loop is CASSPRTGLEGYTF. The CDR3 nucleotides read TGTGCCAGCAGCCCGCGGACAGGTTTGGAGGGCTACACCTTC.

This clone has only a few counts. The V and J genes are TRBV28 and TRBJ2-5; D not certain. V was cut by 9 bases and J by 5 bases, with 4 bases left in between. This CDR3 is 9 amino acids long. From germline, CDR1 is MDHEN and CDR2 SYDVKM. CDR3 protein: CASRETQYF. The CDR3 DNA is TGTGCCAGTAGGGAGACCCAGTACTTC.

This clone has a single count. V gene TRBV19 combines with J gene TRBJ2-2, with D possibly called TRBD1 or TRBD2 (5 bases each). Germline-derived CDR1 and CDR2 are LNHDA and SQIVND (reference sequence). The CDR3 totals 16 residues. V was cut by 4 bases and J by 3 bases, with 15 bases left in between. CDR3 coding DNA: TGTGCCAGTAGTACGGGACGGATCAAACACACCGGGGAGCTGTTTTTT. It translates to CASSTGRIKHTGELFF.

This chain uses TRBV24-1 with TRBJ2-1, with D perhaps given as TRBD1 or TRBD2 (5 bases each). This CDR3 has 17 amino acids. Deletions cut 3 bases from V and 8 bases from J, with 22 bases between. CDR1 KGHDR and CDR2 SFDVKD come from the germline V gene. In nucleotides, the CDR3 is TGTGCCACCAGTGATCCACTAGATATGGCAGGGCTCGATGAGCAGTTCTTC. Amino acids: CATSDPLDMAGLDEQFF.

V and J are TRBV28 and TRBJ1-2, with TRBD1 matching 9 bases. J gave up 6 bases and V 8 bases, and 10 bases lay outside the gene matches. The CDR3 contains 14 residues. CDR1 and CDR2 (germline): MDHEN, SYDVKM. The CDR3 region has the DNA TGTGCCAGCGAACGTGGGACAGGGTCGAATGGCTACACCTTC. Translating it yields CASERGTGSNGYTF.

The chain carries TRBV25-1 and TRBJ2-1, with D tentatively TRBD1 (5 bases). This CDR3 is 13 amino acids long. Trimming stripped 2 bases from V and 7 bases from J, with 9 bases between. Germline V gene lookup returns CDR1 MGHDK and CDR2 SYGVNS. Written as DNA, the CDR3 is TGTGCCAGCAGTGAAACCCAGGGAAATGAGCAGTTCTTC. Its translation is CASSETQGNEQFF.

The chain carries TRBV5-4 and TRBJ2-3; D is tentatively TRBD1 or TRBD2 (6 bases each). This CDR3 contains 16 residues. Germline V gene lookup returns CDR1 SGHNT and CDR2 YYREEE (reference sequence). V was trimmed by 3 bases and J by 4 bases, leaving 18 bases between them. CDR3 bases: TGTGCCAGCAGCTCGGGTCGGGGACGGGGGCCAGATACGCAGTATTTT. Its translation: CASSSGRGRGPDTQYF.

This clone was recorded once. The V gene is TRBV5-6, the J gene TRBJ2-6; 7 positions match TRBD1. The germline V gene encodes CDR1 SGHDT and CDR2 YYEEEE. The CDR3 has 19 amino acids. The junction had 11 bases not matched to a gene; V was cut back by 1 base and J by 1 base. The CDR3 DNA is TGTGCCAGCAGCTTGCCCCGTGGGCGACAGGGTTCTGGGGCCAACGTCCTGACTTTC. It codes for CASSLPRGRQGSGANVLTF.

The chain recombines TRBV6-2 or TRBV6-3 with TRBJ1-5, with a tentative D call TRBD1 (6 bases). The CDR3 has 15 amino acids. Trimming took 5 bases from V and 5 from J, leaving 16 bases between them. Germline V gene lookup returns CDR1 MNHEY and CDR2 SVGEGT. Here the CDR3 DNA reads TGTGCCAGCAGTCCCCGCAGGGGCTGGGATCAGCCCCAGCATTTT. It specifies CASSPRRGWDQPQHF.

V and J are TRBV21-1 and TRBJ1-5. TRBV21-1 constitutes a pseudogene. There are 15 residues in the CDR3. CDR3 nucleotides: TGTGCCAGCAGCGAAGCCCCCGATAGCAATCAGCCCCAGCATTTT. Its translation is CASSEAPDSNQPQHF.

The chain uses TRBV7-9 and TRBJ2-7, with 10 bases that match TRBD2. Trimming at V came to 4 bases and at J to 1 base, leaving 10 bases not matched to a gene. The CDR3 has 17 residues. Germline V CDR1 and CDR2: SEHNR, FQNEAQ (reference sequence). This CDR3 reads CASSSPGTSEISYEQYF. The CDR3 DNA sequence: TGTGCCAGCAGCTCGCCCGGGACTAGCGAGATTTCCTACGAGCAGTACTTC.

This chain uses TRBV29-1 with TRBJ2-1; TRBD1 aligns across 7 bases. Unmatched junction bases numbered 12, after V lost 7 bases and J lost 3 bases. Germline CDR1 SQVTM, CDR2 ANQGSEA. CDR3 length: 15 residues. The CDR3 DNA reads as TGCAGCGCCCTTTCCGGGACAGATTTCTACAATGAGCAGTTCTTC. Residues: CSALSGTDFYNEQFF.